A selection of T cell receptor beta chains follows, all from one sample in a study of cytomegalovirus exposure and HLA in healthy donors. The protocol was immunoSEQ multiplex PCR, while the TCRdb copy is restricted to in-frame clones and leaves out a portion. The sample records roughly 130,000 clones, roughly 78% being singletons. The specimen sequenced was PBMCs. These receptors originate from a man aged 40-55 years in good health and CMV-seronegative. Both conserved end residues are part of each CDR3. A D gene is named only where the DNA matches it firmly. Not every row has a clone size; where given, it reads once, few, many or a size class.

V gene: TRBV28
D gene: -
clone size: few
J gene: TRBJ2-7
CDR3 DNA: TGTGCCAGCAGACCGGGACTGGTTTACGAGCAGTACTTC
CDR3 protein: CASRPGLVYEQYF

V gene: TRBV27
D gene: -
clone size: few
J gene: TRBJ1-2
CDR3 DNA: TGTGCCAGCCAGGGGCCGAGGATGGAGGGCTACACCTTC
CDR3 protein: CASQGPRMEGYTF

V gene: TRBV30
D gene: -
clone size: -
J gene: TRBJ1-1
CDR3 DNA: TGTGCCTGGAGTGAACAGGGAGACACTGAAGCTTTCTTT
CDR3 protein: CAWSEQGDTEAFF

V gene: TRBV2
D gene: -
clone size: -
J gene: TRBJ1-5
CDR3 DNA: TGTGCCAGCAGTGAAAGAGGGCAGATGGGCAATCAGCCCCAGCATTTT
CDR3 protein: CASSERGQMGNQPQHF

V gene: TRBV7-8
D gene: -
clone size: once
J gene: TRBJ2-1
CDR3 DNA: TGTGCCAGCAGCTTCAGGGGAGTATACAATGAGCAGTTCTTC
CDR3 protein: CASSFRGVYNEQFF

V gene: TRBV29-1
D gene: TRBD1
clone size: -
J gene: TRBJ1-4
CDR3 DNA: TGCAGCGTTGCGGACAGGGGTAATGAAAAACTGTTTTTT
CDR3 protein: CSVADRGNEKLFF

V gene: TRBV11-2
D gene: TRBD2
clone size: -
J gene: TRBJ2-7
CDR3 DNA: TGTGCCAGCAGCGACGGCGGGAGTAATGTGCTCGAGCAGTACTTC
CDR3 protein: CASSDGGSNVLEQYF

V gene: TRBV5-1
D gene: -
clone size: -
J gene: TRBJ2-6
CDR3 DNA: TGCGCCAGCAGCCCCCCGGTGAGCTCTGGGGCCAACGTCCTGACTTTC
CDR3 protein: CASSPPVSSGANVLTF

V gene: TRBV5-1
D gene: -
clone size: -
J gene: TRBJ2-1
CDR3 DNA: TGCGCCAGCAGCCCCGGGGTTAGCTCCTACAATGAGCAGTTCTTC
CDR3 protein: CASSPGVSSYNEQFF

V gene: TRBV2
D gene: -
clone size: -
J gene: TRBJ1-1
CDR3 DNA: TGTGCCAGCAGTGCTAATGGACAAATCAACACTGAAGCTTTCTTT
CDR3 protein: CASSANGQINTEAFF

V gene: TRBV7-9
D gene: -
clone size: -
J gene: TRBJ2-7
CDR3 DNA: TGTGCCAGCAGCTTAGGGTCGGTCTCCTACGAGCAGTACTTC
CDR3 protein: CASSLGSVSYEQYF

V gene: TRBV6-5
D gene: TRBD2
clone size: once
J gene: TRBJ2-1
CDR3 DNA: TGTGCCAGCAGTCCTAGCGGGAGGTACAATGAGCAGTTCTTC
CDR3 protein: CASSPSGRYNEQFF

V gene: TRBV6-1
D gene: TRBD1
clone size: -
J gene: TRBJ2-5
CDR3 DNA: TGTGCCAGCAGTGAAAGACAGGGCGGGGAGACCCAGTACTTC
CDR3 protein: CASSERQGGETQYF

V gene: TRBV2
D gene: TRBD1
clone size: -
J gene: TRBJ1-1
CDR3 DNA: TGTGCCAGCAGTGAAGCTATGGGACAGGGGGTTAACCCAATGAACACTGAAGCTTTCTTT
CDR3 protein: CASSEAMGQGVNPMNTEAFF

V gene: TRBV9
D gene: -
clone size: -
J gene: TRBJ2-5
CDR3 DNA: TGTGCCAGCAGCGTGGGGGGAGATCAAGAGACCCAGTACTTC
CDR3 protein: CASSVGGDQETQYF

V gene: TRBV27
D gene: TRBD1
clone size: -
J gene: TRBJ1-5
CDR3 DNA: TGTGCCAGCAGTCCTCAGACAGGGTTCCATGATCAGCCCCAGCATTTT
CDR3 protein: CASSPQTGFHDQPQHF

V gene: TRBV18
D gene: TRBD1
clone size: once
J gene: TRBJ1-4
CDR3 DNA: TGTGCCAGCTCACGTGGACAGGAAAATGAAAAACTGTTTTTT
CDR3 protein: CASSRGQENEKLFF

V gene: TRBV5-6
D gene: TRBD1
clone size: few
J gene: TRBJ1-1
CDR3 DNA: TGTGCCAGCAGCTTCCCGACAGGGGAGGCTGAAGCTTTCTTT
CDR3 protein: CASSFPTGEAEAFF

V gene: TRBV5-4
D gene: TRBD2
clone size: -
J gene: TRBJ2-7
CDR3 DNA: TGTGCCAGCAGCCCCGGACTAGCGGTGAGCTCCTACGAGCAGTACTTC
CDR3 protein: CASSPGLAVSSYEQYF

V gene: TRBV28
D gene: -
clone size: -
J gene: TRBJ1-1
CDR3 DNA: TGTGCCAGCAGGCTCTCCTCTATAACTGAAGCTTTCTTT
CDR3 protein: CASRLSSITEAFF

V gene: TRBV7-6
D gene: TRBD2
clone size: -
J gene: TRBJ2-5
CDR3 DNA: TGTGCCAGCAGCTTAGTCGGGCTAGCGGGGTTCCAAGAGACCCAGTACTTC
CDR3 protein: CASSLVGLAGFQETQYF

V gene: TRBV19
D gene: -
clone size: -
J gene: TRBJ1-1
CDR3 DNA: TGTGCCAGTAGTATAGTCAGCGGACCGGGAGGAACTGAAGCTTTCTTT
CDR3 protein: CASSIVSGPGGTEAFF

V gene: TRBV5-1
D gene: TRBD2
clone size: once
J gene: TRBJ2-5
CDR3 DNA: TGCGCCAGCAGCTTGGGAGGACTAGGGGAGACCCAGTACTTC
CDR3 protein: CASSLGGLGETQYF

V gene: TRBV29-1
D gene: TRBD1
clone size: -
J gene: TRBJ2-1
CDR3 DNA: TGCAGCGTTGAAGGACAGGGCTGGGTCGATGAGCAGTTCTTC
CDR3 protein: CSVEGQGWVDEQFF

V gene: TRBV4-1
D gene: TRBD2
clone size: -
J gene: TRBJ2-7
CDR3 DNA: TGCGCCAGCAGCCAAGTGGCGGGAGGGCCCTGGTACGAGCAGTACTTC
CDR3 protein: CASSQVAGGPWYEQYF